The TCR beta chain under discussion was sequenced for a study of blood T cell repertoires in COVID-19. The wider study: PBMCs, B-cell-depleted T cells, or T cells were the source of the cDNA or gDNA that made up the material.

The CDR3 covers 11 residues. The germline V gene has CDR1 SGDLS and CDR2 YYNGEE. V dropped 4 bases and J dropped 10 bases, with 12 bases sitting between them. Repertoires were generated with immunoSEQ multiplex PCR, while TCRdb's copy carries only in-frame clones and drops some. Among fewer than 250,000 clones listed, 84% were seen once. Sequenced input: PBMCs or T cells enriched from blood (not recorded which). The TCR comes from a woman between 40 and 55 years old who had recovered from COVID-19. This rearrangement joins TRBV9 to TRBJ2-7; D not resolved. This CDR3 reads CASSPTPSQYV. The CDR3 DNA reads as TGTGCCAGCAGCCCTACCCCGAGTCAGTACGTC.